Presented here are 27 T cell receptor beta chains from one specimen sequenced in a study of blood T cell repertoires in COVID-19. The table came from immunoSEQ multiplex PCR; TCRdb's copy has only in-frame clones and leaves some out. The table has approximately 75,000 clones, around 89% seen once; the top ten hold about 0.5%. The source material was peripheral blood. These receptor sequences come from a man aged 60-69 years with acute or convalescent COVID-19.

The CDR3 spells CAWSPGGGNTIYF. For the CDR3, the DNA is TGTGCCTGGAGTCCGGGGGGTGGAAACACCATATATTTT. The V gene is TRBV30, the J gene TRBJ1-3; a weak D match, TRBD1 (5 bases). The V and J ends lost 2 bases and 3 bases respectively, with 8 bases between them. This CDR3 has 13 residues. Germline V CDR1 and CDR2: GTSNPN, SVGIG (reference sequence).

This chain uses TRBV6-5 with TRBJ1-4; the D gene is possibly TRBD1 (6 bases). V lost 4 bases, J lost 2 bases, and 14 bases lay in between. Germline assignment: CDR1 MNHEY and CDR2 SVGAGI. The CDR3 has 16 residues. Written as DNA, the CDR3 is TGTGCCAGCAGTTCCACAGGGATATCGACTAATGAAAAACTGTTTTTT. Translated: CASSSTGISTNEKLFF.

This rearrangement joins TRBV5-4 to TRBJ2-5; 8 bases agree with TRBD2. The ends lost 0 bases at V and 1 base at J; junction bases unmatched: 8. The CDR3 is made up of 17 amino acids. Germline V gene data show CDR1 as SGHNT and CDR2 as YYREEE (reference sequence). The CDR3 DNA follows: TGTGCCAGCAGCTTGGCCGGGGTAGCGGGGACCCAAGAGACCCAGTACTTC. Protein product: CASSLAGVAGTQETQYF.

This sequence joins TRBV11-2 and TRBJ2-2; 8 bases are a match to TRBD2. CDR1 SGHAT and CDR2 FQNNGV come from the germline V gene. The CDR3 length is 16 residues. V shed 1 base, J shed 7 bases, and the junction held 8 bases outside the gene matches. As DNA, the CDR3 is TGTGCCAGCAGCTTAGTATCGGGACTAGGAGGCGGGGAGCTGTTTTTT. This translates into CASSLVSGLGGGELFF.

This chain joins TRBV7-3 and TRBJ1-2; D unclear. In germline, CDR1 is SGHTA, CDR2 FQGTGA. CDR3 length: 11 amino acids. V was pared by 5 bases and J by 6 bases, with 7 bases between. The CDR3 here is CASSPRDGYTF. The CDR3 DNA reads as TGTGCCAGCAGCCCCCGGGATGGCTACACCTTC.

This clone has just one count. The rearrangement joins TRBV6-5 to TRBJ2-6; D not resolved. This CDR3 is built from 15 residues. V was shortened by 6 bases and J by 4 bases, with 13 bases between the two germline ends. Per germline, CDR1 MNHEY and CDR2 SVGAGI. CDR3 in DNA: TGTGCCAGCAGCCAGGCGCAGCTGGGGGCCAACGTCCTGACTTTC. This gives the protein CASSQAQLGANVLTF.

V gene TRBV5-1 combines with J gene TRBJ2-3; 7 bases align to TRBD1. This CDR3 contains 16 residues. The V gene's germline CDR1 is SGHRS and CDR2 YFSETQ. The junction had 10 bases not matched to a gene; V was cut back by 3 bases and J by 3 bases. Here the CDR3 DNA reads TGCGCCAGCAGCTACTCAAGGGGGCGGCTTACAGATACGCAGTATTTT. Its translation: CASSYSRGRLTDTQYF.

This chain connects TRBV28 to TRBJ1-2, with TRBD1 matching 8 bases. This CDR3 region has 14 residues. V lost 6 bases to trimming and J lost 4 bases; unmatched junction nucleotides: 7. Germline CDR1 reads MDHEN; CDR2 reads SYDVKM. The CDR3, as DNA: TGTGCCAGCAGCCCTAGGACAGGGCCCTATGGCTACACCTTC. It codes for CASSPRTGPYGYTF.

This clone was seen only a few times. This chain connects TRBV2 to TRBJ1-6; the match to TRBD1 covers 7 bases. V dropped 10 bases and J dropped 6; count of bases not matched to a gene: 6. This CDR3 is built from 13 residues. The germline V gene encodes CDR1 SNHLY and CDR2 FYNNEI. The CDR3 region is CAIQTGINSPLHF. CDR3 bases: TGTGCCATTCAGACAGGGATTAATTCACCCCTCCACTTT.

This rearrangement joins TRBV5-6 to TRBJ1-5, with 12 bases matching TRBD1. The CDR3 is 15 residues long. V dropped 4 bases and J dropped 5; count of bases not matched to a gene: 4. CDR1 and CDR2 (germline): SGHDT, YYEEEE. CDR3 sequence (DNA): TGTGCCAGCAGCAGGGACAGGGGGCTTGATCAGCCCCAGCATTTT. Translated, it gives CASSRDRGLDQPQHF.

The V gene is TRBV5-6, the J gene TRBJ1-6; TRBD1 is a possible D gene (6 bases). The CDR3 runs to 16 residues. Germline V gene lookup returns CDR1 SGHDT and CDR2 YYEEEE. V lost 4 bases and J 9 bases, leaving 20 bases between the germline ends. CDR3 amino acids: CASSGETGSVGSPLHF. The DNA of the CDR3 is TGTGCCAGCAGCGGAGAGACAGGTTCCGTCGGTTCACCCCTCCACTTT.

V is TRBV6-1 and J is TRBJ1-5; 8 nucleotides match TRBD1. Losses at the gene ends were 5 bases for V and 5 bases for J; bases not matched to a gene: 8. There are 15 residues in the CDR3. CDR1 and CDR2 from the germline V gene are MNHNS and SASEGT. The CDR3 is CASSSRDRPHQPQHF. CDR3 sequence (DNA): TGTGCCAGCAGTTCCCGGGACAGGCCACATCAGCCCCAGCATTTT.

This chain uses TRBV10-1 with TRBJ2-7; 8 positions agree with TRBD1. V dropped 4 bases and J dropped 3; count of bases not matched to a gene: 2. The CDR3 length is 13 residues. Germline values: CDR1 WNHNN, CDR2 SYGVQD (reference sequence). The CDR3 reads CASSGQGFYEQYF. The CDR3 DNA is TGCGCCAGCAGTGGACAGGGGTTCTACGAGCAGTACTTC.

The chain's CDR3 is CASSPTGRVAFF. In DNA, the CDR3 is TGCGCCAGCAGCCCGACGGGCAGGGTAGCTTTCTTT. The rearrangement links TRBV5-1 to TRBJ1-1; D is perhaps TRBD1 (5 bases). CDR1 and CDR2 (germline): SGHRS, YFSETQ. Trimming cost V 4 bases and J 10 bases, with 14 bases left between them. The CDR3 loop spans 12 amino acids. The full variable domain, in which reference TRBV5-1 and TRBJ1-1 provide the parts outside the CDR3, is KAGVTQTPRYLIKTRGQQVTLSCSPISGHRSVSWYQQTPGQGLQFLFEYFSETQRNKGNFPGRFSGRQFSNSRSEMNVSTLELGDSALYLCASSPTGRVAFFGQGTRLTVV.

This chain connects TRBV5-1 to TRBJ2-3; maybe TRBD2 (6 bases). The length of the CDR3 is 14 residues. CDR1 is SGHRS and CDR2 is YFSETQ in the germline V gene. Trimming removed 0 bases from V and 2 bases from J, with 7 bases in between. In DNA form, the CDR3 reads TGCGCCAGCAGCTTGGGGGGACTCACAGATACGCAGTATTTT. It is translated as CASSLGGLTDTQYF.

The rearrangement uses TRBV2 and TRBJ1-2; maybe TRBD1 (5 bases). Germline V CDR1 and CDR2: SNHLY, FYNNEI. The ends were cut back, 5 bases at V and 6 bases at J, with 10 bases in the middle. The CDR3 length is 12 residues. For the CDR3, the DNA is TGTGCCAGCAGTCTTCGACAGCATGGCTACACCTTC. It specifies CASSLRQHGYTF. Complete variable domain (other parts from reference TRBV2 and TRBJ1-2): EPEVTQTPSHQVTQMGQEVILRCVPISNHLYFYWYRQILGQKVEFLVSFYNNEISEKSEIFDDQFSVERPDGSNFTLKIRSTKLEDSAMYFCASSLRQHGYTFGSGTRLTVV.

The chain links TRBV12-2 to TRBJ2-3; TRBD2, the D gene given by the table, was not confirmed from the DNA. TRBV12-2 has pseudogene status. The CDR3 consists of 18 residues. The CDR3 here is CASRLASRLAGYVDTQYF. CDR3 DNA: TGTGCAAGTCGCTTAGCGTCCCGACTAGCGGGATATGTGGATACGCAGTATTTT.

The V call is TRBV5-6, the J call TRBJ2-2; 12 bases agree with TRBD1. Germline V gives CDR1 SGHDT, CDR2 YYEEEE. The V gene end was trimmed by 7 bases and the J gene end by 2 bases; junction bases not matched to a gene: 9. The CDR3 consists of 17 residues. The CDR3 DNA sequence: TGTGCCAGCTCGAGAGGGGGACAGGGGGCAAACACCGGGGAGCTGTTTTTT. It specifies CASSRGGQGANTGELFF.

The CDR3 sequence: CASSQVLLGGKLFF. CDR3 DNA sequence: TGCGCCAGCAGCCAGGTCTTATTGGGGGGAAAACTGTTTTTT. The V and J genes are TRBV4-1 and TRBJ1-4; a possible D gene is TRBD1 (5 bases). The CDR3 totals 14 residues. CDR1 and CDR2 (germline): MGHRA, YSYEKL. Trimming left V 3 bases short and J 10 bases short, with 15 bases between.

This clone was counted a single time. The chain carries TRBV3-1 (or the pseudogene TRBV3-2) and TRBJ2-5, with 10 bases aligning to TRBD2. The germline V gene encodes CDR1 LGHDT and CDR2 YNNKEL (reference sequence). This CDR3 region has 16 residues. V was pared by 3 bases and J by 7 bases, with 11 bases of the junction left unmatched. CDR3: CASSQAPAGGPVTQYF. For the CDR3, the DNA is TGTGCCAGCAGCCAGGCCCCAGCGGGGGGGCCGGTGACCCAGTACTTC.

V usage is TRBV9 and J usage is TRBJ2-7; the match to TRBD2 covers 8 bases. The CDR3 sequence is 14 residues long. Germline CDR1 SGDLS, CDR2 YYNGEE. Trimming removed 1 base from V and 5 bases from J; junction bases left unmatched: 5. Here the CDR3 reads CASSVQGLVDEQYF. As DNA, the CDR3 is TGTGCCAGCAGCGTACAGGGACTAGTCGACGAGCAGTACTTC. The full variable domain, with the rest looked up from reference TRBV9 and TRBJ2-7, is DSGVTQTPKHLITATGQRVTLRCSPRSGDLSVYWYQQSLDQGLQFLIQYYNGEERAKGNILERFSAQQFPDLHSELNLSSLELGDSALYFCASSVQGLVDEQYFGPGTRLTVT.

The chain has TRBV10-1 and TRBJ2-4; TRBD2 might be the D (6 bases). CDR1 is WNHNN, CDR2 SYGVQD, per germline (reference sequence). V gave up 5 bases and J gave up 7 bases, with 12 bases separating them. The CDR3 sequence is 13 residues long. CDR3 nucleotide sequence: TGCGCCAGCAGTCCTTCCGGAGGGAACATTCAGTACTTC. Amino acids: CASSPSGGNIQYF.

V usage is TRBV5-1 and J usage is TRBJ1-6; D is possibly TRBD1 (6 bases). V gave up 4 bases and J gave up 10 bases, with 15 bases separating them. From germline, CDR1 is SGHRS and CDR2 YFSETQ. The CDR3 loop spans 14 amino acids. CDR3 protein: CASSTGQLQSPLHF. CDR3 sequence (DNA): TGCGCCAGCAGCACCGGACAGCTACAATCACCCCTCCACTTT.

On this clone: The same CDR3 can be traced to other DNA sequences in this sample. The CDR3 is CASSVAVNTEAFF. DNA of the CDR3: TGTGCCAGCAGCGTAGCTGTGAACACTGAAGCTTTCTTT. The chain carries TRBV9 and TRBJ1-1, with D unclear. The CDR3 runs 13 residues. CDR1 is SGDLS, CDR2 YYNGEE, per germline. Between the trimmed V and J ends, which lost 0 bases and 0 bases, there was a span of 3 bases.

The rearrangement uses TRBV5-6 and TRBJ1-1; the match to TRBD1 covers 7 bases. The germline V gene has CDR1 SGHDT and CDR2 YYEEEE. The CDR3 runs to 13 residues. The V gene end was trimmed by 4 bases and the J gene end by 7 bases; junction bases not matched to a gene: 7. The CDR3 reads CASSPTGRFEAFF. The CDR3 region has the DNA TGTGCCAGCAGCCCGACAGGGCGTTTTGAAGCTTTCTTT. The entire variable domain, with the rest obtained from reference TRBV5-6 and TRBJ1-1, is as follows: DAGVTQSPTHLIKTRGQQVTLRCSPKSGHDTVSWYQQALGQGPQFIFQYYEEEERQRGNFPDRFSGHQFPNYSSELNVNALLLGDSALYLCASSPTGRFEAFFGQGTRLTVV.

The chain joins TRBV2 to TRBJ1-1; TRBD1 is a possible D gene (5 bases). The CDR3 has 13 residues. In germline, CDR1 is SNHLY, CDR2 FYNNEI. V lost 7 bases to trimming and J lost 5 bases, with 14 bases between them. CDR3 sequence: CASIYGGFTEAFF. The CDR3 DNA sequence: TGTGCCAGCATCTACGGGGGGTTTACTGAAGCTTTCTTT.

This clone was recorded a few times. This CDR3 is also generated by other DNA sequences in the sample. The chain joins TRBV7-3 to TRBJ2-3; 10 nucleotides match TRBD1. This CDR3 spans 15 amino acids. Trimming removed 5 bases from V and 2 bases from J; junction bases left unmatched: 4. Looked up from germline, CDR1 is SGHTA and CDR2 is FQGTGA. The DNA of the CDR3 is TGTGCCAGCAGCCCGGACAGGGGGTTCACAGATACGCAGTATTTT. It specifies CASSPDRGFTDTQYF.